This T cell receptor (beta chain) appears in the sequencing data of a study of early stage breast cancer tumors. Turning to the study itself: Of some 16 invasive breast tumors, about a dozen were hormone receptor-positive, HER2-negative.

Notes on the study in general: Compared with adjacent normal breast tissue, tumors showed about 2.5-fold greater T cell density and higher clonality.

A remark on this clone: Antigen: not known.

Germline CDR1 SGHTA, CDR2 FQGTGA. This CDR3 spans 17 amino acids. Unmatched junction bases numbered 7, after V lost 4 bases and J lost 5 bases. Each sample had two DNA replicates, 0.5 ug blood or 1.5 ug tissue. Sequencing was performed with immunoSEQ multiplex PCR; in TCRdb, only in-frame clones are kept and a portion is missing. Of under 35,000 clones detected, just under 85% appear once; the ten largest clones hold over 8.5%. The source material was blood. The clonotype comes from a person between 45 and 65 years old with breast cancer. This chain links TRBV7-3 with TRBJ2-5; 16 nucleotides match TRBD2. CDR3 sequence reads: CASSSGLAGGREETQYF. As DNA, the CDR3 is TGTGCCAGCAGCTCGGGACTAGCGGGGGGGAGGGAGGAGACCCAGTACTTC.